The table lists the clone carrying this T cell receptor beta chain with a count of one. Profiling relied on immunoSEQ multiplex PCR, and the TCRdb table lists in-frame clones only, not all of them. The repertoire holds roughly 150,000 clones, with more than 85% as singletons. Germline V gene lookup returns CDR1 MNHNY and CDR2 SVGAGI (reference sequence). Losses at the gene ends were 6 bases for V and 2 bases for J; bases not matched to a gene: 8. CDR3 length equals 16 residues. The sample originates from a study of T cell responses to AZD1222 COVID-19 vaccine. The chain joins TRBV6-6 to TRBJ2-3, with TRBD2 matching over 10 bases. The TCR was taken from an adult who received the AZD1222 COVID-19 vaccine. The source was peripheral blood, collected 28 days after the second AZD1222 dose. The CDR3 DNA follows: TGTGCCAGCAGACCCGGGACTAGCGATATCACAGATACGCAGTATTTT. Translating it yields CASRPGTSDITDTQYF.